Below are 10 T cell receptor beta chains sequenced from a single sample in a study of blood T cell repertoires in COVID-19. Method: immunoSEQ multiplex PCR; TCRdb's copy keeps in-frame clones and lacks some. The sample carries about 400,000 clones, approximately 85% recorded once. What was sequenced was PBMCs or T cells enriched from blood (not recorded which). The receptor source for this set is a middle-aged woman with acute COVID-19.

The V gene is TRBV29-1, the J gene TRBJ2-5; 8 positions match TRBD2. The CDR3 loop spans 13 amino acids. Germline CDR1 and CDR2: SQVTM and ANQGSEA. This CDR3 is CSGAGGHKETQYF. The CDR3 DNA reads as TGCTCCGGGGCGGGGGGCCATAAAGAGACCCAGTACTTC.

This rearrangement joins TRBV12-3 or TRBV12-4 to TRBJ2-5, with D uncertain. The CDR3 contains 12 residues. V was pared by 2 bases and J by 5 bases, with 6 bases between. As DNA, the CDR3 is TGTGCCAGCAGTTTAAATGAGGAGACCCAGTACTTC. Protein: CASSLNEETQYF.

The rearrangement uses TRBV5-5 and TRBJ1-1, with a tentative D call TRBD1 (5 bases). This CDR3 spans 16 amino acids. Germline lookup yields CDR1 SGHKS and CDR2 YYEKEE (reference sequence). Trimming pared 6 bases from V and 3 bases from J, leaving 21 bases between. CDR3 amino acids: CASNEGAGGEDTEAFF. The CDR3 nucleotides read TGTGCCAGCAATGAAGGGGCGGGCGGGGAGGACACTGAAGCTTTCTTT.

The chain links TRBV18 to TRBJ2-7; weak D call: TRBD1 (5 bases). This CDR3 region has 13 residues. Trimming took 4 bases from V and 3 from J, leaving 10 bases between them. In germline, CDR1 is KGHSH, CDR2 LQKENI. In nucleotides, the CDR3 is TGTGCCAGCTCACGTGAAGGGGTCTACGAGCAGTACTTC. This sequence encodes CASSREGVYEQYF.

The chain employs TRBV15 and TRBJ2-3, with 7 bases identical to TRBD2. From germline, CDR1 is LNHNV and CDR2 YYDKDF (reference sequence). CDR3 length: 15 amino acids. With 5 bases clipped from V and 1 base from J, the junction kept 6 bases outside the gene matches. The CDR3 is CATSYGGSGTDTQYF. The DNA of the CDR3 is TGTGCCACCAGCTACGGGGGGTCGGGCACAGATACGCAGTATTTT.

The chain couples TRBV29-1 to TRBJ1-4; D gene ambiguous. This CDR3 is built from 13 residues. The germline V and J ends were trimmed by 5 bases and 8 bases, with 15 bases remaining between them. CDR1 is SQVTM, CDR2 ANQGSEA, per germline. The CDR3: CSVSTVGREKLFF. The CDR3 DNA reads TGCAGCGTTTCCACAGTCGGGAGAGAAAAACTGTTTTTT.

Here the CDR3 DNA reads TGTGCCAGCAGCCCCGCGCGGTCTGGGTCTGGCTACACCTTC. This encodes CASSPARSGSGYTF. The chain uses TRBV11-2 and TRBJ1-2; D not resolved. The ends were cut back, 5 bases at V and 7 bases at J, with 17 bases in the middle. The CDR3 extends over 14 amino acids. CDR1 is SGHAT and CDR2 is FQNNGV in the germline V gene.

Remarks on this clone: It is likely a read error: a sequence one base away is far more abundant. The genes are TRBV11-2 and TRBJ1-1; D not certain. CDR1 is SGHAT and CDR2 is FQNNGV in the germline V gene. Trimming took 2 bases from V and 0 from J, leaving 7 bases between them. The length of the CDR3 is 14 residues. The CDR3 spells CASSLQRMNTEAFF. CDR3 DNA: TGTGCCAGCAGCTTACAGCGTATGAACACTGAAGCTTTCTTT.

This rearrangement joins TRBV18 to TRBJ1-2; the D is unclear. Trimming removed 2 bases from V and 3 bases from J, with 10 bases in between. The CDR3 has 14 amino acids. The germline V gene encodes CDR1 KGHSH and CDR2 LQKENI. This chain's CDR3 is CASSPAGKYYGYTF. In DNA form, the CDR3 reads TGTGCCAGCTCACCAGCCGGGAAGTACTATGGCTACACCTTC.

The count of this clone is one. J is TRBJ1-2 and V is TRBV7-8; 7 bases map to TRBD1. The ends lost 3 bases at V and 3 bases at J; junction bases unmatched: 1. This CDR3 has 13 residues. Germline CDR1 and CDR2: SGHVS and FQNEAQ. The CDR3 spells CASSFGQDYGYTF. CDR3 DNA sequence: TGTGCCAGCAGCTTTGGACAGGACTATGGCTACACCTTC.